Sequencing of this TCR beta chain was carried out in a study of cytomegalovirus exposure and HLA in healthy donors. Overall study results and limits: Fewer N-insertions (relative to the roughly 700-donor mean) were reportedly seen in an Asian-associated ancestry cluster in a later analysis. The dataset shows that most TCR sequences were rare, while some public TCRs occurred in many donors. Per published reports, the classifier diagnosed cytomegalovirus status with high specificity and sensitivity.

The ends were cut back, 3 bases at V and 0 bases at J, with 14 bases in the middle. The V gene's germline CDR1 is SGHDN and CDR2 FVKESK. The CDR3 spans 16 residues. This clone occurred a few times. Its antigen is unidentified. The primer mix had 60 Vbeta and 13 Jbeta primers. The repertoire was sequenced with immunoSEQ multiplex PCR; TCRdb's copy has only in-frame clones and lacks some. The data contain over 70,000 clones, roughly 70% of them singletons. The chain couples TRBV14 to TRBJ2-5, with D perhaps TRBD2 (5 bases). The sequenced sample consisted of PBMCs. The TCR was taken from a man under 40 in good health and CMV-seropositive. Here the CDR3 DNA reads TGTGCCAGCAGCCATGGAGGAAGGGCGTACCAAGAGACCCAGTACTTC. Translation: CASSHGGRAYQETQYF.